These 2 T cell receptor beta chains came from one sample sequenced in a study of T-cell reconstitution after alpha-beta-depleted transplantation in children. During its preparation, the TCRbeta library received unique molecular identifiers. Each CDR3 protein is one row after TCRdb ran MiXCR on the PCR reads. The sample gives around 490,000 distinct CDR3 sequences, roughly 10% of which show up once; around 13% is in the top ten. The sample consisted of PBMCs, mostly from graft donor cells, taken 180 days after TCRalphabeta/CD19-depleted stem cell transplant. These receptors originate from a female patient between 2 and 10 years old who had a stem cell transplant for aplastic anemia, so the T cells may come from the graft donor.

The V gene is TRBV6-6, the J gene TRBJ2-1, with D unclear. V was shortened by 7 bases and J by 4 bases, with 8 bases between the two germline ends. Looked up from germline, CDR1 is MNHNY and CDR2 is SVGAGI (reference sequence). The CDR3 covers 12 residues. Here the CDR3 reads CASTSPYNEQFF. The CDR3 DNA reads TGTGCCAGCACGTCCCCGTACAATGAGCAGTTCTTC.

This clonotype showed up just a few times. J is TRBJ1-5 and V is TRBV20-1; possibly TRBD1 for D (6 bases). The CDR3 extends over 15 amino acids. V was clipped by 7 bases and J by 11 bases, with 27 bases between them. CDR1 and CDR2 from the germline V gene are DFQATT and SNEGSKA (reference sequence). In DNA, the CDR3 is TGCAGTGTCAATCGGGGGGCCCCCGAATCAAGGGCCCAGCATTTT. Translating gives CSVNRGAPESRAQHF.